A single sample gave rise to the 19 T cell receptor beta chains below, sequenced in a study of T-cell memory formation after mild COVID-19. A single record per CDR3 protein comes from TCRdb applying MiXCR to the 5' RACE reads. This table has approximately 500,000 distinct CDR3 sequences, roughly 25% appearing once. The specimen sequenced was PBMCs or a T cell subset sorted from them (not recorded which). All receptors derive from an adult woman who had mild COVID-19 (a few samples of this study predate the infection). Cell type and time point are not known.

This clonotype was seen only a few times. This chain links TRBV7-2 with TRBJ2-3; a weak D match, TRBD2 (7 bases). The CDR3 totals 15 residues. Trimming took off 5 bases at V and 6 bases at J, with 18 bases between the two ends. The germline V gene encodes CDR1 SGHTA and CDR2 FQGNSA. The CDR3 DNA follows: TGTGCCAGCAGCATCTGGGGAGGGGGGGCGGATACGCAGTATTTT. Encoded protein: CASSIWGGGADTQYF.

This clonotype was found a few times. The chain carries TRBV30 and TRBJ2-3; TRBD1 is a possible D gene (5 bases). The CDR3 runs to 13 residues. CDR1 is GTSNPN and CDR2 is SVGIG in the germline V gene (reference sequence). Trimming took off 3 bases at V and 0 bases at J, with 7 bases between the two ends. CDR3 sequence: CAWRSGSTDTQYF. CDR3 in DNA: TGTGCCTGGAGATCAGGGAGCACAGATACGCAGTATTTT. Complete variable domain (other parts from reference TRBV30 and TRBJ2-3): SQTIHQWPATLVQPVGSPLSLECTVEGTSNPNLYWYRQAAGRGLQLLFYSVGIGQISSEVPQNLSASRPQDRQFILSSKKLLLSDSGFYLCAWRSGSTDTQYFGPGTRLTVL.

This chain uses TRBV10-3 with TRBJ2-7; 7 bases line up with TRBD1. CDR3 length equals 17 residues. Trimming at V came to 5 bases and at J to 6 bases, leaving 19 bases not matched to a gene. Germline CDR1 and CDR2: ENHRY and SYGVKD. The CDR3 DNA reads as TGTGCCATCAGTTCGGGCTGGGACAGTTACCCGCCCTCCGAGCAGTACTTC. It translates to CAISSGWDSYPPSEQYF.

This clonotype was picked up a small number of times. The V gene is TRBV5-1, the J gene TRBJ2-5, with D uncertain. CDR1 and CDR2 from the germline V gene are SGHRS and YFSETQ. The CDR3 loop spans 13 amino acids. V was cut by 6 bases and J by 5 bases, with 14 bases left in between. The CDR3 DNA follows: TGCGCCAGCAACTCCCCAGAGTGGGAGACCCAGTACTTC. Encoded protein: CASNSPEWETQYF. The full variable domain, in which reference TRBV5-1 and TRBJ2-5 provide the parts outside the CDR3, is KAGVTQTPRYLIKTRGQQVTLSCSPISGHRSVSWYQQTPGQGLQFLFEYFSETQRNKGNFPGRFSGRQFSNSRSEMNVSTLELGDSALYLCASNSPEWETQYFGPGTRLLVL.

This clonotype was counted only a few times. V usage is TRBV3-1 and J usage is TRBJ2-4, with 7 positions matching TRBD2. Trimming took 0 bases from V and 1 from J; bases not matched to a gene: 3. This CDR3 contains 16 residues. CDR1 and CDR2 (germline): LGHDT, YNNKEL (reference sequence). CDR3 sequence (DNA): TGTGCCAGCAGCCAAGAGAGGCGGGGGGCCAAAAACATTCAGTACTTC. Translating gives CASSQERRGAKNIQYF.

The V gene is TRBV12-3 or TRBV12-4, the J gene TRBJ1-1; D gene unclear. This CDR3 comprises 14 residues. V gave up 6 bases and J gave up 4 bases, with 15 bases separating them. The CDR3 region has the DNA TGTGCCAGCAGCTATCGGTCCGAGAGCACTGAAGCTTTCTTT. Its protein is CASSYRSESTEAFF.

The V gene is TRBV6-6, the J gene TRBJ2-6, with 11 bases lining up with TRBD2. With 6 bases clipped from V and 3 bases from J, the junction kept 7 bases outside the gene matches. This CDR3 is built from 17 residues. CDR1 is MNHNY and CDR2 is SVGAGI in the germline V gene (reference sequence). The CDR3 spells CASSGLAGLGGANVLTF. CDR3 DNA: TGTGCCAGCAGCGGACTAGCGGGTCTAGGTGGGGCCAACGTCCTGACTTTC.

The CDR3 DNA reads TGTGCCAGCAGTCCCGCCCCCCCGGAGACCCAGTACTTC. Its translation: CASSPAPPETQYF. The rearrangement joins TRBV12-3 or TRBV12-4 to TRBJ2-5; D not resolved. With 5 bases removed from V and 5 bases from J, the gap between germline ends came to 12 bases. CDR3 length equals 13 residues.

CDR3 sequence (DNA): TGTGCCAGCAGTTTGACCCGGGAAGGAAACACCATATATTTT. As protein: CASSLTREGNTIYF. The V call is TRBV12-3 or TRBV12-4, the J call TRBJ1-3; D gene unclear. The CDR3 totals 14 residues. V was cut by 3 bases and J by 4 bases, with 10 bases left in between.

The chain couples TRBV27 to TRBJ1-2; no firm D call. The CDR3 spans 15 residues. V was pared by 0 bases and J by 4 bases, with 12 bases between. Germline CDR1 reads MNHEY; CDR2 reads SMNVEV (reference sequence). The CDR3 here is CASSLSKGGLYGYTF. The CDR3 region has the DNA TGTGCCAGCAGTTTATCGAAGGGAGGGCTCTATGGCTACACCTTC.

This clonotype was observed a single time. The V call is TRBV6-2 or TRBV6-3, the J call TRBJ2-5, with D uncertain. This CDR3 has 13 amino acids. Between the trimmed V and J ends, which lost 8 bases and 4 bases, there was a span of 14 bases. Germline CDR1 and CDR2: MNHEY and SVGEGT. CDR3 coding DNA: TGTGCCAGCGGTAGGACCTACCCAGAGACCCAGTACTTC. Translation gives CASGRTYPETQYF.

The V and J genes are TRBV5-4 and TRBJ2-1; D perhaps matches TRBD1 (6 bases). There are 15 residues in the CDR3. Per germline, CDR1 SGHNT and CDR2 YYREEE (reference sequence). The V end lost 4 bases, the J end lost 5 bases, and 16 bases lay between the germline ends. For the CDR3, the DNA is TGTGCCAGCAGCCCGACAGGAGTGGGACACAATGAGCAGTTCTTC. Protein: CASSPTGVGHNEQFF.

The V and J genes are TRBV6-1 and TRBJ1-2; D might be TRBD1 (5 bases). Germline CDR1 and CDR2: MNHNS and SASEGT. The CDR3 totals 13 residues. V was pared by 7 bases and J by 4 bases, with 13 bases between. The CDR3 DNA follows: TGTGCCAGCAATGAGGCGGGGGGCTATGGCTACACCTTC. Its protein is CASNEAGGYGYTF.

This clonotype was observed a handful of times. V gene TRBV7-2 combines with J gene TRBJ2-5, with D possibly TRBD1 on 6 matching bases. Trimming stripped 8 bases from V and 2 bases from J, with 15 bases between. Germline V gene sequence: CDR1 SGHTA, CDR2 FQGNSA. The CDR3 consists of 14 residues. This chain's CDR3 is CASVRGPAQETQYF. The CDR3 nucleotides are TGTGCCAGCGTCAGGGGACCCGCTCAAGAGACCCAGTACTTC.

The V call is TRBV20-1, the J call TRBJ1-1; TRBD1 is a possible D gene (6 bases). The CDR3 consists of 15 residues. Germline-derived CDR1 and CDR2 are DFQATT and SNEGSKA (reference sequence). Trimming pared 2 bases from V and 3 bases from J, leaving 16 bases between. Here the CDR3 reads CSARPRGVFDTEAFF. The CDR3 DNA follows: TGCAGTGCTAGACCTAGGGGGGTGTTCGACACTGAAGCTTTCTTT.

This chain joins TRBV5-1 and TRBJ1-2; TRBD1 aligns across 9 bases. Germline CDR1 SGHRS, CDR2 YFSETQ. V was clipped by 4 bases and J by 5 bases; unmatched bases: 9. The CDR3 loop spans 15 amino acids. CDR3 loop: CASSTGTGLYYGYTF. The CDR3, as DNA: TGCGCCAGCAGCACCGGGACAGGGTTATATTATGGCTACACCTTC.

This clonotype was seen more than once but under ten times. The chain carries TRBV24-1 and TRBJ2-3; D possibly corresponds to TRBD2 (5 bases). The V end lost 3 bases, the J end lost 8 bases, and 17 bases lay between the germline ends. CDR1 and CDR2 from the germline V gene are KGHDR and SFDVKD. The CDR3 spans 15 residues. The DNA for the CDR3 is TGTGCCACCAGTGATAGGAGCGGTCCGGTTTCTACGCAGTATTTT. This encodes CATSDRSGPVSTQYF.

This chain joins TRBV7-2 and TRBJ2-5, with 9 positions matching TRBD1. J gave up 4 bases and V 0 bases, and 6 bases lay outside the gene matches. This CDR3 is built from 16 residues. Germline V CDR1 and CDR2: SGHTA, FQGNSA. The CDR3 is CASSLAGTGHGETQYF. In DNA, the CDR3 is TGTGCCAGCAGCTTAGCCGGGACAGGGCACGGAGAGACCCAGTACTTC.

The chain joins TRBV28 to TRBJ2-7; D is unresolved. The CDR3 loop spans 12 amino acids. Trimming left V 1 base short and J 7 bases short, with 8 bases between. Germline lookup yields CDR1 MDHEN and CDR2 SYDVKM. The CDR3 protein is CASSLLNREQYF. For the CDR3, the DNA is TGTGCCAGCAGTTTATTGAACCGGGAGCAGTACTTC.